This T cell receptor beta chain appears in the sequencing data of a study of cytomegalovirus exposure and HLA in healthy donors. Study results and caveats: For most TCR sequences rarity was the rule, although some public TCRs occurred in many donors. 150 to 200 TCR beta chains were listed as cytomegalovirus-associated.

The trim removed 5 bases at V and 7 bases at J, leaving 22 bases unmatched. The length of the CDR3 is 20 residues. Per germline, CDR1 SGHVS and CDR2 FQNEAQ. Primers for the PCR totalled 60 Vbeta and 13 Jbeta. Measured with immunoSEQ multiplex PCR; TCRdb has only the in-frame clones, and not every one. This sample has 150,000 to 160,000 clones, with approximately 80% found just once. With respect to this clone: As yet, its antigen is unknown.

The sequenced sample consisted of PBMCs. V usage is TRBV7-8 and J usage is TRBJ2-1; 11 nucleotides line up with TRBD2. The TCR sequence derives from a woman aged 40 to 50 in good health and CMV-seropositive. Here the CDR3 DNA reads TGTGCCAGCAGCCCCAAATCGACCGGTAAGACTAGCGGGATAAGAAATGAGCAGTTCTTC. It translates to CASSPKSTGKTSGIRNEQFF.